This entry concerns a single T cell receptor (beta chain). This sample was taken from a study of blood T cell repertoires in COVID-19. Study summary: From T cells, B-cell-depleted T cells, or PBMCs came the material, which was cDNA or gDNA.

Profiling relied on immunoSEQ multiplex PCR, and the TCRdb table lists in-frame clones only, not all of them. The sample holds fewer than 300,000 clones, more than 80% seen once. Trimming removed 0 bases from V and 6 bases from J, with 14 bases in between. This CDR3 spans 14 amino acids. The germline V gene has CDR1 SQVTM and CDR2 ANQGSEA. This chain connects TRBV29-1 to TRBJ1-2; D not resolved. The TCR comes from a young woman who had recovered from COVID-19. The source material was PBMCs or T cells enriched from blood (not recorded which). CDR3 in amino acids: CSVEDPGRRDGYTF. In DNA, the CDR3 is TGCAGCGTTGAAGATCCAGGCAGGCGGGATGGCTACACCTTC.